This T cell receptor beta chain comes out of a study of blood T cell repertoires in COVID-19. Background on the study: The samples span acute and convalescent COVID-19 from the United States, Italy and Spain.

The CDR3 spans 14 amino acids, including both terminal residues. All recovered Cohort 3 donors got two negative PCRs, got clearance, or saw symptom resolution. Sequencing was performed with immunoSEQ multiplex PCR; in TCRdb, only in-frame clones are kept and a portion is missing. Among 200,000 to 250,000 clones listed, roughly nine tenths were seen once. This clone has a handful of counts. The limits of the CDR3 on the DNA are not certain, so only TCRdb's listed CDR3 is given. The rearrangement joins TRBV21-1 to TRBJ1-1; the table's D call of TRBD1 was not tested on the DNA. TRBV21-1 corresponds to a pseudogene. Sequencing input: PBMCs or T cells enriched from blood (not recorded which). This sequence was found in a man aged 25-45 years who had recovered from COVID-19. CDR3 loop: CASSKVGGGTEAFF.